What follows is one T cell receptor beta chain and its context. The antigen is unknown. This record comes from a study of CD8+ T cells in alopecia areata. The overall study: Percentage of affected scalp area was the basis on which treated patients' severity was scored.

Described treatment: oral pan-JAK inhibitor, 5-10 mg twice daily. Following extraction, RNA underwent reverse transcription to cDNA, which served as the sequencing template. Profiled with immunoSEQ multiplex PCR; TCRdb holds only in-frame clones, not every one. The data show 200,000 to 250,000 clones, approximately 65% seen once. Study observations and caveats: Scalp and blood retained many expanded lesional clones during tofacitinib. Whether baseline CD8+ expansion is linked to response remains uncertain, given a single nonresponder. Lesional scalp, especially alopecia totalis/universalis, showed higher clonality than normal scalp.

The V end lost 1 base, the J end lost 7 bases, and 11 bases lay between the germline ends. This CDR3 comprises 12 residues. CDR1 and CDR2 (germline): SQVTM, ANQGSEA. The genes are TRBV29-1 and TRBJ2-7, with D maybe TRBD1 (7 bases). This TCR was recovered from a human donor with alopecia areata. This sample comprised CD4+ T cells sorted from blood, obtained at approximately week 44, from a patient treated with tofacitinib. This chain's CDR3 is CSVEAQGREQYF. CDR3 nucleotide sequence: TGCAGCGTTGAAGCACAGGGGAGGGAGCAGTACTTC.